The 23 T cell receptor beta chains listed next were all sequenced from one sample in a study of identical twins. Via MiXCR, TCRdb re-called the 5' RACE reads, giving one row per CDR3 protein. The table lists about 490,000 distinct CDR3 sequences, 13% to 15% of them singletons. These data were also filed under a second study, of yellow fever vaccine responses in identical twins.

Sequenced sample: CD4+ T cells sorted from blood. These receptors were collected from a woman aged 18-35 years in good health.

This clonotype was counted only a few times. The chain combines TRBV7-2 with TRBJ2-1; possible D gene TRBD1, 6 bases. The V gene's germline CDR1 is SGHTA and CDR2 FQGNSA. The CDR3 extends over 16 amino acids. V lost 5 bases, J lost 8 bases, and 22 bases lay in between. The chain's CDR3 is CASSPNGGPTSYEQFF. The DNA of the CDR3 is TGTGCCAGCAGCCCTAATGGGGGCCCGACCAGCTATGAGCAGTTCTTC.

Only a few counts were recorded for this clonotype. The chain combines TRBV7-7 with TRBJ2-1; 9 bases line up with TRBD2. V lost 5 bases, J lost 5 bases, and 7 bases stayed unmatched. The CDR3 sequence is 15 residues long. From germline, CDR1 is SSHAT and CDR2 FNYEAQ (reference sequence). CDR3 in amino acids: CASSRGLANNNEQFF. In DNA, the CDR3 is TGTGCCAGCAGCCGAGGACTAGCGAACAACAATGAGCAGTTCTTC.

This clonotype was seen a few times. This chain uses TRBV13 with TRBJ2-1; the match to TRBD1 covers 8 bases. From germline, CDR1 is PRHDT and CDR2 FYEKMQ (reference sequence). The CDR3 totals 16 residues. Trimming took 6 bases from V and 0 from J; bases not matched to a gene: 7. The CDR3: CASSPLTGGSYNEQFF. In DNA form, the CDR3 reads TGTGCCAGCAGTCCCTTAACAGGGGGCTCCTACAATGAGCAGTTCTTC.

The chain uses TRBV5-1 and TRBJ2-5; TRBD2 is a possible D gene (5 bases). Germline assignment: CDR1 SGHRS and CDR2 YFSETQ. This CDR3 is built from 14 residues. With 0 bases removed from V and 4 bases from J, the gap between germline ends came to 10 bases. CDR3 sequence (DNA): TGCGCCAGCAGCTTGGTTCTTCGGGGAGAGACCCAGTACTTC. Translated: CASSLVLRGETQYF.

The V and J genes are TRBV7-8 and TRBJ2-5; the D is unclear. CDR3 length: 13 residues. Germline CDR1 reads SGHVS; CDR2 reads FQNEAQ. V lost 5 bases, J lost 5 bases, and 12 bases lay in between. This CDR3 is CASSPFNRETQYF. In DNA form, the CDR3 reads TGTGCCAGCAGCCCGTTCAACCGGGAGACCCAGTACTTC.

The V gene is TRBV28, the J gene TRBJ1-3; 8 nucleotides match TRBD1. V gave up 5 bases and J gave up 0 bases; unmatched junction bases: 9. In germline, CDR1 is MDHEN, CDR2 SYDVKM. This CDR3 contains 17 residues. The DNA of the CDR3 is TGTGCCAGCAGTCTGGGGCCGACAGGGGCCTCTGGAAACACCATATATTTT. Translation: CASSLGPTGASGNTIYF.

In this sample, this clonotype turned up many times. The chain joins TRBV4-1 to TRBJ2-4; 14 nucleotides align to TRBD2. Germline V gene lookup returns CDR1 MGHRA and CDR2 YSYEKL. The V segment lost 0 bases and the J segment 1 base; nucleotides outside the gene matches: 8. This CDR3 contains 20 residues. As DNA, the CDR3 is TGCGCCAGCAGCCAAGAAGGAGGACTAGCGGGGGGTTCCGCCAAAAACATTCAGTACTTC. Its translation: CASSQEGGLAGGSAKNIQYF.

This clonotype was seen a handful of times. The V gene is TRBV29-1, the J gene TRBJ2-1, with 8 positions matching TRBD1. CDR3 size: 13 residues. With 7 bases clipped from V and 3 bases from J, the junction kept 5 bases outside the gene matches. Germline V gives CDR1 SQVTM, CDR2 ANQGSEA. Written as DNA, the CDR3 is TGCAGCGCTCGACAGGGGATCTACAATGAGCAGTTCTTC. This translates into CSARQGIYNEQFF.

This clonotype showed up just a few times. The chain combines TRBV9 with TRBJ2-5, with D tentatively TRBD2 (5 bases). The germline gives CDR1 SGDLS, CDR2 YYNGEE. CDR3 size: 14 residues. The V and J ends lost 3 bases and 4 bases respectively, with 13 bases between them. The CDR3: CASSGRGVGETQYF. The CDR3 DNA is TGTGCCAGCAGCGGACGGGGAGTGGGAGAGACCCAGTACTTC.

This clonotype was observed a few times. This CDR3 reads CASSTGAGDTQYF. CDR3 bases: TGTGCCAGCAGCACGGGGGCGGGGGATACGCAGTATTTT. V usage is TRBV11-2 and J usage is TRBJ2-3, with D perhaps being TRBD1 or TRBD2 (6 bases each). The CDR3 covers 13 residues. V was pared by 5 bases and J by 6 bases, with 12 bases between. Germline CDR1 reads SGHAT; CDR2 reads FQNNGV.

This clonotype showed up just a few times. The rearrangement links TRBV9 to TRBJ2-5, with 12 bases that match TRBD2. Looked up from germline, CDR1 is SGDLS and CDR2 is YYNGEE. The CDR3 is 15 residues long. V shed 2 bases and J 5 bases; nucleotides not matched to a gene: 4. Written as DNA, the CDR3 is TGTGCCAGCAGCGTGACTAGCGGGAGAGAGGAGACCCAGTACTTC. It translates to CASSVTSGREETQYF.

The genes are TRBV3-1 and TRBJ2-7, with 7 bases lining up with TRBD2. The CDR3 extends over 15 amino acids. The V segment lost 3 bases and the J segment 3 bases; nucleotides outside the gene matches: 8. Germline CDR1 is LGHDT and CDR2 is YNNKEL (reference sequence). DNA for the CDR3: TGTGCCAGCAGCCAGTCTGGCGGGAGTAACTACGAGCAGTACTTC. Encoded protein: CASSQSGGSNYEQYF.

In this sample, this clonotype turned up a few times. The chain couples TRBV12-3 or TRBV12-4 to TRBJ2-2, with 7 bases that match TRBD2. The CDR3 has 17 residues. Trimming cost V 7 bases and J 0 bases; bases outside gene matches: 11. The CDR3: CASILKKRESNTGELFF. The CDR3 nucleotides are TGTGCCAGCATCCTGAAGAAGCGGGAATCGAACACCGGGGAGCTGTTTTTT.

The V gene is TRBV20-1, the J gene TRBJ2-7, with D possibly TRBD1 on 5 matching bases. Trimming took off 7 bases at V and 5 bases at J, with 12 bases between the two ends. The CDR3 sequence is 11 residues long. Germline V gene data show CDR1 as DFQATT and CDR2 as SNEGSKA (reference sequence). CDR3: CSGSDSHEQYF. In nucleotides, the CDR3 is TGCAGTGGGAGCGACAGCCACGAGCAGTACTTC.

The J gene is TRBJ2-1, the V gene TRBV10-2; 7 bases fit TRBD1. Trimming removed 2 bases from V and 10 bases from J; junction bases left unmatched: 8. Germline CDR1 and CDR2: WSHSY and SAAADI. The length of the CDR3 is 14 residues. The CDR3 DNA sequence: TGCGCCAGCAGTGAGAGGGGGCCCCAAGGAGAGCAGTTCTTC. Translating it yields CASSERGPQGEQFF.

The chain couples TRBV12-3 or TRBV12-4 to TRBJ1-1; D unresolved. V was shortened by 3 bases and J by 0 bases, with 8 bases between the two germline ends. CDR3 size: 14 residues. The CDR3 coding sequence is TGTGCCAGCAGTTTTGGGCAAATGAACACTGAAGCTTTCTTT. Translating gives CASSFGQMNTEAFF.

This chain connects TRBV6-6 to TRBJ2-3; TRBD2 agrees at 9 bases. The germline gives CDR1 MNHNY, CDR2 SVGAGI (reference sequence). V trimming: 8 bases; J trimming: 4 bases; junction bases outside the gene matches: 4. The CDR3 is 13 amino acids. This CDR3 is CASAGGPPDTQYF. DNA for the CDR3: TGTGCCAGCGCGGGAGGGCCCCCAGATACGCAGTATTTT.

CDR3 DNA sequence: TGTGCCAGCAGCCAGACTAGCGCGAGCTCCTACAATGAGCAGTTCTTC. Translating it yields CASSQTSASSYNEQFF. V usage is TRBV7-9 and J usage is TRBJ2-1; 8 positions agree with TRBD2. V gave up 5 bases and J gave up 0 bases; unmatched junction bases: 6. The CDR3 consists of 16 residues. Germline V gives CDR1 SEHNR, CDR2 FQNEAQ (reference sequence).

The sample holds a few counts of this clonotype. V usage is TRBV4-1 and J usage is TRBJ1-1, with a possible D match to TRBD1 (6 bases). V lost 1 base, J lost 4 bases, and 13 bases lay in between. Looked up from germline, CDR1 is MGHRA and CDR2 is YSYEKL. This CDR3 contains 15 residues. DNA of the CDR3: TGCGCCAGCAGCCAAGTGGGGGCGAGGAGCACTGAAGCTTTCTTT. This sequence encodes CASSQVGARSTEAFF.

In its sample, this clonotype was seen a few times. The V and J genes are TRBV25-1 and TRBJ1-2, with D possibly matching TRBD1 (5 bases). This CDR3 spans 15 amino acids. Trimming stripped 5 bases from V and 8 bases from J, with 21 bases between. CDR1 is MGHDK, CDR2 SYGVNS, per germline. CDR3 region: CASSTSGIMGRGYTF. The CDR3 DNA is TGTGCCAGCAGTACATCAGGGATAATGGGCCGCGGCTACACCTTC.

The sample holds a few counts of this clonotype. The chain is built from TRBV6-1 and TRBJ1-5; D unclear. The CDR3 has 16 amino acids. The V and J ends lost 5 bases and 2 bases respectively, with 16 bases between them. Germline values: CDR1 MNHNS, CDR2 SASEGT. The CDR3 is CASSRNGRSGNQPQHF. CDR3 coding DNA: TGTGCCAGCAGTAGGAACGGAAGAAGCGGCAATCAGCCCCAGCATTTT.

This clonotype was seen a handful of times. The J gene is TRBJ2-5, the V gene TRBV29-1; the D call may be TRBD1 or TRBD2 (6 bases each). The CDR3 extends over 17 amino acids. V dropped 7 bases and J dropped 0 bases, with 24 bases sitting between them. Germline-derived CDR1 and CDR2 are SQVTM and ANQGSEA. CDR3 region: CSGAGGLLAQNQETQYF. In DNA, the CDR3 is TGCAGCGGTGCCGGGGGCTTGCTAGCACAAAACCAAGAGACCCAGTACTTC. Looking up the rest from reference TRBV29-1 and TRBJ2-5 gives the full variable domain: SAVISQKPSRDICQRGTSLTIQCQVDSQVTMMFWYRQQPGQSLTLIATANQGSEATYESGFVIDKFPISRPNLTFSTLTVSNMSPEDSSIYLCSGAGGLLAQNQETQYFGPGTRLLVL.

The J gene is TRBJ2-1, the V gene TRBV6-2 or TRBV6-3; no clear D gene. Germline lookup yields CDR1 MNHEY and CDR2 SVGEGT. Trimming took 0 bases from V and 5 from J, leaving 8 bases between them. The CDR3 totals 14 residues. The CDR3 bases are TGTGCCAGCAGTTACTCGGCTAGGCACAATGAGCAGTTCTTC. Translation gives CASSYSARHNEQFF.